Listed here are 9 T cell receptor beta chains from one sample, sequenced in a study of blood T cell repertoires in COVID-19 (TCRdb year 2020). The method behind the library was the immunoSEQ multiplex PCR assay. The table was pulled from immuneACCESS by TCRdb, which kept in-frame rearrangements only. Such tables lose some clones; where checked, under half of the loss comes from unresolved V genes, and the rest has no known cause. This sample lists roughly 200,000 clones; under 90% were detected once. Roughly a tenth of the sample lies in the top ten. Sequenced sample: peripheral blood. The receptors here all came from a woman of 80 years or more with COVID-19, enrolled during active disease.

The J gene is TRBJ1-1, the V gene TRBV4-1; weak D call: TRBD1 (6 bases). The V gene's germline CDR1 is MGHRA and CDR2 YSYEKL. V was trimmed by 4 bases and J by 4 bases, leaving 19 bases between them. The length of the CDR3 is 16 residues. CDR3 loop: CASSPWTGTRGTEAFF. CDR3 DNA: TGCGCCAGCAGCCCCTGGACCGGCACCAGGGGCACTGAAGCTTTCTTT.

The gene calls are TRBV3-1 (or the pseudogene TRBV3-2) and TRBJ1-3; a weak D match, TRBD1 (5 bases). V gave up 1 base and J gave up 4 bases, with 11 bases separating them. The CDR3 length is 15 residues. Germline CDR1 LGHDT, CDR2 YNNKEL (reference sequence). The CDR3 region is CASSQGRVGGNTIYF. Here the CDR3 DNA reads TGTGCCAGCAGCCAAGGCAGGGTGGGAGGAAACACCATATATTTT.

The chain carries TRBV5-1 and TRBJ2-3; a possible D gene is TRBD1 (6 bases). Germline lookup yields CDR1 SGHRS and CDR2 YFSETQ. V was trimmed by 0 bases and J by 4 bases, leaving 15 bases between them. There are 16 residues in the CDR3. The CDR3 sequence: CASSLDSRGYPDTQYF. The CDR3 coding sequence is TGCGCCAGCAGCTTGGATAGCAGGGGATACCCAGATACGCAGTATTTT.

As to this clone: A junction end diverges from the germline sequence, so it may reflect a read error. The chain employs TRBV6-1 and TRBJ1-1; D perhaps matches TRBD1 (5 bases). This CDR3 spans 13 amino acids. Germline-derived CDR1 and CDR2 are MNHNS and SASEGT. In DNA form, the CDR3 reads TGTGCCAGCAGAGAAGACAGTTACACTGAAGCTTTCTTT. This encodes CASREDSYTEAFF.

The chain recombines TRBV4-2 with TRBJ2-7; D is ambiguous. The ends were cut back, 1 base at V and 1 base at J, with 11 bases in the middle. The length of the CDR3 is 15 residues. The germline V gene encodes CDR1 LGHNA and CDR2 YNFKEQ. The CDR3 DNA is TGTGCCAGCAGCCAAGTCTTCGGCGGTTCCTACGAGCAGTACGTC. This translates into CASSQVFGGSYEQYV.

This chain connects TRBV3-1 (or the pseudogene TRBV3-2) to TRBJ1-5; TRBD1 agrees at 7 bases. Unmatched junction bases numbered 8, after V lost 5 bases and J lost 7 bases. Germline V gene data show CDR1 as LGHDT and CDR2 as YNNKEL (reference sequence). The CDR3 runs to 14 residues. CDR3 in DNA: TGTGCCAGCAGCGTACAGGGGAAAGGACAGCCCCAGCATTTT. Protein sequence: CASSVQGKGQPQHF.

This clone was counted a few times. This sequence joins TRBV28 and TRBJ1-6; no clear D. Germline-derived CDR1 and CDR2 are MDHEN and SYDVKM. The V and J ends lost 4 bases and 0 bases respectively, with 13 bases between them. This CDR3 spans 17 amino acids. Here the CDR3 reads CASSSSEVSSYNSPLHF. CDR3 nucleotide sequence: TGTGCCAGCAGTTCCTCCGAGGTCAGCTCCTATAATTCACCCCTCCACTTT. Full variable domain (missing parts from reference TRBV28 and TRBJ1-6): DVKVTQSSRYLVKRTGEKVFLECVQDMDHENMFWYRQDPGLGLRLIYFSYDVKMKEKGDIPEGYSVSREKKERFSLILESASTNQTSMYLCASSSSEVSSYNSPLHFGNGTRLTVT.

The J gene is TRBJ1-1, the V gene TRBV5-8, with D perhaps matching TRBD1 (6 bases). This CDR3 is 13 amino acids long. V was clipped by 3 bases and J by 1 base, with 7 bases between them. Germline V gives CDR1 SGHTS, CDR2 YDEGEE. The CDR3 sequence: CASSWTENTEAFF. Written as DNA, the CDR3 is TGTGCCAGCAGCTGGACAGAGAACACTGAAGCTTTCTTT.

The chain combines TRBV5-1 with TRBJ2-3, with 7 bases aligning to TRBD1. V trimming: 2 bases; J trimming: 5 bases; junction bases outside the gene matches: 5. CDR1 is SGHRS, CDR2 YFSETQ, per germline. CDR3 length equals 14 residues. This CDR3 reads CASSLGGARDTQYF. DNA for the CDR3: TGCGCCAGCAGCTTAGGGGGCGCGAGAGATACGCAGTATTTT.